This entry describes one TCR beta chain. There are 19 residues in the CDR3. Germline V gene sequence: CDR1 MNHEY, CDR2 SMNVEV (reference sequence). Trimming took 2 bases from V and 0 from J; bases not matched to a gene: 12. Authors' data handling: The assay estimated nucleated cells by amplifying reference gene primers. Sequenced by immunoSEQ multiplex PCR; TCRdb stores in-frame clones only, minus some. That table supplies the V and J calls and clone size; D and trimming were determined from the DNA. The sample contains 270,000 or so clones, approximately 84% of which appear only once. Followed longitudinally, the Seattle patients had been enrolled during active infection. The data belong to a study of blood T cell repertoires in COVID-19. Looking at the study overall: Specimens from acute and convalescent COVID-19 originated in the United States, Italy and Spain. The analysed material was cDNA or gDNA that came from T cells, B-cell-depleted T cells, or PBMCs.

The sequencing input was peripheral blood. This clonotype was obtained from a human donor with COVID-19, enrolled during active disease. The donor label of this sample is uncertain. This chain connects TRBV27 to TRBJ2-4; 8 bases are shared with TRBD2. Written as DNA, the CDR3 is TGTGCCAGCAGTTTAAATGCGGCTAGCGGGCCACTAGCCAAAAACATTCAGTACTTC. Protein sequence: CASSLNAASGPLAKNIQYF.